This T cell receptor (beta chain) comes out of a study of control samples from healthy donors and cancer patients. TCRdb keeps only in-frame clones here, not all; method: immunoSEQ multiplex PCR. The data hold 150,000 to 200,000 clones, with nearly 90% observed a single time. Trimming removed 1 base from V and 7 bases from J, with 11 bases in between. Germline CDR1 reads SGHTS; CDR2 reads YDEGEE. This CDR3 contains 13 residues. The sequence came from a woman aged 45-60 years in good health. This chain connects TRBV5-8 to TRBJ1-1; D gene uncertain. Sequenced sample: blood. The CDR3 is CASSLMVEIEAFF. The DNA for the CDR3 is TGTGCCAGCAGCTTGATGGTGGAGATTGAAGCTTTCTTT.